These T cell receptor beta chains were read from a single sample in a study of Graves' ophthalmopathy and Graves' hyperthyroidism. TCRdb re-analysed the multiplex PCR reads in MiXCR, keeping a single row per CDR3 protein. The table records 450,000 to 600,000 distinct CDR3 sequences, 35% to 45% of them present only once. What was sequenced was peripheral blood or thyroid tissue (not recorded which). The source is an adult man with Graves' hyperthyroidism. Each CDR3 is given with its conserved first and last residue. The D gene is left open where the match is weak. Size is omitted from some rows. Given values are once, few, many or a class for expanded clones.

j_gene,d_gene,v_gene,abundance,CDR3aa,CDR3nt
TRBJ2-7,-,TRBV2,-,CASSLKGHETYEQYF,TGTGCCAGCAGTTTAAAAGGACATGAAACCTACGAGCAGTACTTC
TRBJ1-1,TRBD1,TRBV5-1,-,CASSLGMDRGLDEAFF,TGCGCCAGCAGCTTGGGTATGGACAGGGGGCTTGATGAAGCTTTCTTT
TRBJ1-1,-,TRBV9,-,CASSEQGRSTETFF,TGTGCCAGCAGCGAACAGGGTAGGAGCACTGAAACTTTCTTT
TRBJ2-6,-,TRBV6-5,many,CASSSPAGANVLTF,TGTGCCAGCAGTTCCCCGGCTGGGGCCAACGTCCTGACTTTC
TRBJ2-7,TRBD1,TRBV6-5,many,CASSAGTVAYEQYF,TGTGCCAGCAGTGCCGGGACAGTCGCCTACGAGCAGTACTTC
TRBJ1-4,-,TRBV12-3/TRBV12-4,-,CASSFNLGSDANEKLFF,TGTGCCAGCAGTTTTAATTTAGGGTCAGACGCCAATGAAAAACTGTTTTTT
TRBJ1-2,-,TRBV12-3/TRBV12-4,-,CAGSYAVQENNYGYTF,TGTGCCGGCAGTTACGCCGTACAGGAGAATAACTATGGCTACACCTTC
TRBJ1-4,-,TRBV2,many,CASSGQTSTNEKLFF,TGTGCCAGCAGTGGGCAGACCTCAACTAATGAAAAACTGTTTTTT
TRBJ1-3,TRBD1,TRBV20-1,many,CSALDRGTGTIYF,TGCAGTGCTTTGGACAGGGGGACAGGGACCATATATTTT
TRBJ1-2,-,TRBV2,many,CASSEGTNYGYTF,TGTGCCAGCAGTGAAGGGACGAACTATGGCTACACCTTC
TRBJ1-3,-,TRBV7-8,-,CASSFRQGRETIYF,TGTGCCAGCAGCTTTCGTCAGGGGAGAGAGACCATATATTTT
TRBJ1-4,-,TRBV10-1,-,CASSDRVAGDQKLFF,TGTGCCAGCAGTGATAGGGTGGCAGGGGATCAAAAACTGTTTTTT
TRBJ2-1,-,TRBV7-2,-,CASSLTGTPQSEQFF,TGTGCCAGCAGCTTAACTGGGACCCCACAAAGTGAGCAGTTCTTC
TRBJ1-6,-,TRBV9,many,CASSVGGGASPLHF,TGTGCCAGCAGCGTAGGTGGTGGAGCTTCACCCCTCCACTTT
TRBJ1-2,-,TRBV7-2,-,CASSADISRAGGYTF,TGCGCCAGCAGCGCGGACATCTCCAGGGCAGGTGGCTACACCTTC
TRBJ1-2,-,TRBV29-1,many,CSVTRWAGTTGGYTF,TGCAGCGTTACTCGTTGGGCCGGGACCACGGGAGGCTACACCTTC
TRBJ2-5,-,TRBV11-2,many,CASSLESRPQETQYF,TGTGCCAGCAGCTTAGAGAGTAGGCCTCAAGAGACCCAGTACTTC
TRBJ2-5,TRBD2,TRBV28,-,CASSLGVAGYQETQYF,TGTGCCAGCAGTTTGGGGGTAGCGGGGTACCAAGAGACCCAGTACTTC
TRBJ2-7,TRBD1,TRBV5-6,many,CASSLLVGQGSYEQYF,TGTGCCAGCAGCTTGCTGGTTGGACAGGGCTCCTACGAGCAGTACTTC
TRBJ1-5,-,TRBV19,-,CARVDGGQPQHF,TGTGCTAGAGTAGATGGGGGACAGCCCCAGCATTTT
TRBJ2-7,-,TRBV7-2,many,CASSPLWTALYEQYF,TGTGCCAGCAGCCCACTCTGGACAGCCCTCTACGAGCAGTACTTC
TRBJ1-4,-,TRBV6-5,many,CASKARQGFANEKLFF,TGTGCCAGCAAAGCGCGGCAGGGTTTCGCTAATGAAAAACTGTTTTTT